Ten or more counts support the clone carrying this T cell receptor (beta chain). What it binds is unknown. Uncontrolled infections, other autoimmune diseases, pregnancy or lactation led to exclusion of patients. Orbital computed tomography and thyroid ultrasound, together with serum TRAb and thyroxine and clinical symptoms, were used for diagnoses. PBMCs were collected from a roughly 9.7 ml volume of fresh peripheral blood. Germline V gene data show CDR1 as MDHEN and CDR2 as SYDVKM. The CDR3 extends over 17 amino acids. V was pared by 3 bases and J by 1 base, with 17 bases between. Amplified TCR beta CDR3 regions derived from RNA transcripts. The study used the HTBI primer set for a first-round RT-PCR of the TCR CDR3. TCRdb reprocessed the multiplex PCR reads via MiXCR and lists one record per CDR3 protein. The repertoire consists of roughly 400,000 distinct CDR3 sequences, with roughly 25% occurring once and the leading ten covering 73%.

This specimen comes from a study of T cells in Graves' hyperthyroidism and ophthalmopathy. Study observations and caveats: Blood also contained most expanded thyroid clonotypes above 0.001.

The rearrangement joins TRBV28 to TRBJ2-3; D may match TRBD1 or TRBD2 (5 bases each). Sequences were obtained from blood. This receptor was taken from a man aged 50-59 years with Graves' hyperthyroidism. CDR3 nucleotide sequence: TGTGCCAGCAGTTTGAGGGTATTCGGGGACGGCACAGATACGCAGTATTTT. It is translated as CASSLRVFGDGTDTQYF.